Following are 4 T cell receptor beta chains from one sample sequenced in a study of T cells in Graves' hyperthyroidism and ophthalmopathy. From RNA transcripts, TCR beta CDR3 regions were amplified. A set of HTBI primers served as the primers for a first-round RT-PCR of the TCR CDR3. Via MiXCR, TCRdb re-called the multiplex PCR reads, giving one row per CDR3 protein. The sample has hundreds of thousands of distinct CDR3 sequences, 14% to 15% seen once. Sequenced material: blood. These receptors originate from a woman aged 40 to 49 with Graves' ophthalmopathy.

This clonotype was counted ten times or more. The chain couples TRBV6-2 or TRBV6-3 to TRBJ2-5; D uncertain. Germline values: CDR1 MNHEY, CDR2 SVGEGT. V lost 4 bases and J 9 bases, leaving 21 bases between the germline ends. CDR3 size: 15 residues. CDR3 DNA: TGTGCCAGCAGTTTAAGCAACCTTGGCTCGACGGCCCAGTACTTC. It translates to CASSLSNLGSTAQYF.

At least ten counts were recorded for this clonotype. This chain links TRBV24-1 with TRBJ2-2, with 8 positions matching TRBD2. Losses at the gene ends were 7 bases for V and 6 bases for J; bases not matched to a gene: 9. CDR1 KGHDR and CDR2 SFDVKD come from the germline V gene. This CDR3 region has 15 residues. CDR3 sequence: CATREAGAPAGELFF. The CDR3 nucleotides are TGTGCCACCAGGGAAGCGGGAGCCCCCGCCGGGGAGCTGTTTTTT.

This clonotype was found a few times. This sequence joins TRBV12-3 or TRBV12-4 and TRBJ2-2; 7 nucleotides match TRBD1. V trimming: 7 bases; J trimming: 3 bases; junction bases outside the gene matches: 8. The CDR3 totals 15 residues. This CDR3 reads CASIRTGPHTGELFF. For the CDR3, the DNA is TGTGCCAGCATTAGGACAGGCCCCCACACCGGGGAGCTGTTTTTT.

This clonotype has ten or more counts. Written as DNA, the CDR3 is TGTGCCAGCGGACGAAAGGCTGATTTATCCTACGAGCAGTACTTC. Amino acid sequence: CASGRKADLSYEQYF. V usage is TRBV6-1 and J usage is TRBJ2-7; no clear D. Germline CDR1 MNHNS, CDR2 SASEGT. The CDR3 has 15 amino acids. V gave up 8 bases and J gave up 1 base, with 18 bases separating them.